Reported below is one TCR beta chain. Antigen specificity is unknown. This sample was taken from a study of beta chain features in type 1 diabetes. Findings of the study overall: Shortening of TCRB CDR3s, moderate but significant, appeared in all four CD4+ subsets of Type 1 diabetes patients.

The V gene end was trimmed by 4 bases and the J gene end by 2 bases; junction bases not matched to a gene: 6. In germline, CDR1 is SGHRS, CDR2 YFSETQ. This CDR3 spans 16 amino acids. Expressed TCRB transcripts were sequenced, since all the RNA that had been isolated was reverse transcribed. Sequencing was performed with immunoSEQ multiplex PCR; in TCRdb, only in-frame clones are kept and a portion is missing. The sample has approximately 250,000 clones, about a tenth seen once. The clonotype originates from a man aged 25 to 45 with type 1 diabetes. Sequencing used naive CD4+ T cells from blood. The rearrangement uses TRBV5-1 and TRBJ2-1; 10 positions match TRBD2. As DNA, the CDR3 is TGCGCCAGCAGCGGGGACAGCGGGGGGGCCTACAATGAGCAGTTCTTC. Protein product: CASSGDSGGAYNEQFF.